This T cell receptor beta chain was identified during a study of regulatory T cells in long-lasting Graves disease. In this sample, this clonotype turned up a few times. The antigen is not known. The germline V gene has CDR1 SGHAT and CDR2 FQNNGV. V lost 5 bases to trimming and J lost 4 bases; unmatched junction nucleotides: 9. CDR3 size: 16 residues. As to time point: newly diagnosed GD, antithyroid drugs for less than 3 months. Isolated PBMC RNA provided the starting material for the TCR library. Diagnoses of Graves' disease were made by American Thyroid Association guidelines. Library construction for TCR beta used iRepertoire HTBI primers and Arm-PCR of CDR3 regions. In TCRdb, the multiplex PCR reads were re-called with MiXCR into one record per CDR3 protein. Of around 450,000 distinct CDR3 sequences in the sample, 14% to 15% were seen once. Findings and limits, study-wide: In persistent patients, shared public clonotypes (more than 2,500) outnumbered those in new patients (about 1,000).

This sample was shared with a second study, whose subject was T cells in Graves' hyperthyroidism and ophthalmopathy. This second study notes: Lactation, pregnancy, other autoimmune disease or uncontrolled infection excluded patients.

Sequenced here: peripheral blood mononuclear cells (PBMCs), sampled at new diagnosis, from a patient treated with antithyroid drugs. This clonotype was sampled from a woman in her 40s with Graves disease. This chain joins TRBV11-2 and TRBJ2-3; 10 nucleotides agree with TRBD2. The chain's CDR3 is CASSVSSGSGPDTQYF. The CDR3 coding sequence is TGTGCCAGCAGCGTATCTAGCGGGAGTGGGCCAGATACGCAGTATTTT.